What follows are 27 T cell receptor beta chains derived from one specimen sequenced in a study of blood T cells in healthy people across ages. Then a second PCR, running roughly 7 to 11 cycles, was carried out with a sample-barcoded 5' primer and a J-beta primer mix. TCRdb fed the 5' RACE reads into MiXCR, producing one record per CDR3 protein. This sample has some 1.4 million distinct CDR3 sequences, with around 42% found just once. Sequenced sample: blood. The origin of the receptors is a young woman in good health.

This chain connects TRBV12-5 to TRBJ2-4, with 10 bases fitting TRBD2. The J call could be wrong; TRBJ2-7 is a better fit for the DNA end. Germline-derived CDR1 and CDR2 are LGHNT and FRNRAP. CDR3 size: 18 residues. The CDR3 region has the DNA TGTGCTAGTGGTTACCTTCTTGAGCGGGAGGGCGACTCCTACGAGCAGTACTTC. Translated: CASGYLLEREGDSYEQYF.

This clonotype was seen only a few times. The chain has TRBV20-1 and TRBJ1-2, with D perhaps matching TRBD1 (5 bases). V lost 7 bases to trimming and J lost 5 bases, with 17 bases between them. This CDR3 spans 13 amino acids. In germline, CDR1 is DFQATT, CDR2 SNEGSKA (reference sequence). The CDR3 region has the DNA TGCAGTGTCCGGCCGGGACTCCAATATGGCTACACCTTC. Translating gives CSVRPGLQYGYTF.

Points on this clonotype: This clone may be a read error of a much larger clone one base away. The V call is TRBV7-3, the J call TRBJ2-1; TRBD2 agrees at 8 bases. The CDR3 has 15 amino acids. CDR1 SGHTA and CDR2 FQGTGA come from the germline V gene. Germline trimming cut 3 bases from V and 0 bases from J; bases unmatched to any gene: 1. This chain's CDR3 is CASSFSGVSYNEQFF. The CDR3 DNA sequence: TGTGCCAGCAGCTTTAGCGGGGTCTCCTACAATGAGCAGTTCTTC.

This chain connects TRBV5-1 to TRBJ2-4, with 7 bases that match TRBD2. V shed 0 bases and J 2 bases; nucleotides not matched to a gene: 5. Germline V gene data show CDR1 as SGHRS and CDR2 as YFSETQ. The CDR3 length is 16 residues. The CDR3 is CASSLEAAGSKNIQYF. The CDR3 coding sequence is TGCGCCAGCAGCTTGGAGGCAGCGGGATCCAAAAACATTCAGTACTTC.

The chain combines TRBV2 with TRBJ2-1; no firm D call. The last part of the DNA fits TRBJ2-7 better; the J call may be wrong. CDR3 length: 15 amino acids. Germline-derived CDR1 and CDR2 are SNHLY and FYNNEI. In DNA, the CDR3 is TGTGCCAGCAGTGAAGGCGGACCATTATACAATGAGCAGTACTTC. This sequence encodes CASSEGGPLYNEQYF.

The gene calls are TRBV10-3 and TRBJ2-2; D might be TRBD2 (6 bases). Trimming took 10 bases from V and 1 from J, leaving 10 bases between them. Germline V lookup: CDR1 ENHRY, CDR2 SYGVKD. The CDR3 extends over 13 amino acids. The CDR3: CATKEGNTGELFF. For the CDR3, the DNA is TGTGCCACCAAGGAGGGGAACACCGGGGAGCTGTTTTTT.

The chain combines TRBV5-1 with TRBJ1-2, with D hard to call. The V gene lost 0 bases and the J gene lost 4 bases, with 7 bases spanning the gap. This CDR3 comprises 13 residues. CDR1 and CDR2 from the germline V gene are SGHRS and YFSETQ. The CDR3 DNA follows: TGCGCCAGCAGCTTGGGGGTCAGCTATGGCTACACCTTC. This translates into CASSLGVSYGYTF.

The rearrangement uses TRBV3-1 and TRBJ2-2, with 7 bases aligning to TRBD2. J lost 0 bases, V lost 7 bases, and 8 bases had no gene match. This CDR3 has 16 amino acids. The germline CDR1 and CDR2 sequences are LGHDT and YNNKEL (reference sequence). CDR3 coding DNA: TGTGCCAGCACATTAACAAGCGGGACGAACACCGGGGAGCTGTTTTTT. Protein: CASTLTSGTNTGELFF.

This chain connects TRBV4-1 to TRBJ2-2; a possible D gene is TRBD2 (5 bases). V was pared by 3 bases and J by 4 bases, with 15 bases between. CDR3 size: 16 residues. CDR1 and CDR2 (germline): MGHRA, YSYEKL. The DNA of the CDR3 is TGCGCCAGCAGCCAGACTTTGGAGGCGGGCACCGGGGAGCTGTTTTTT. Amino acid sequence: CASSQTLEAGTGELFF.

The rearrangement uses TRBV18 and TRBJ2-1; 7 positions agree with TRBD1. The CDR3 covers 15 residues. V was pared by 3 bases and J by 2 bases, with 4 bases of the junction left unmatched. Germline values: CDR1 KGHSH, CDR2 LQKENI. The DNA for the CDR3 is TGTGCCAGCTCACCGGGGACAGACACCTACAATGAGCAGTTCTTC. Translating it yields CASSPGTDTYNEQFF.

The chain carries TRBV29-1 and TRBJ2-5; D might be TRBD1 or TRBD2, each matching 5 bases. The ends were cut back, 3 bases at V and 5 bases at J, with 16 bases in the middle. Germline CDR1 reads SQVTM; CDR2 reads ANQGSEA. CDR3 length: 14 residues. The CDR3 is CSVDGTDKEETQYF. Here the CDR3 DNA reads TGCAGCGTTGATGGGACGGACAAGGAGGAGACCCAGTACTTC.

CDR3 sequence reads: CASSQGGLDYGYTF. The DNA of the CDR3 is TGTGCCAGCAGCCAGGGGGGCCTCGACTATGGCTACACCTTC. The chain joins TRBV3-1 to TRBJ1-2, with D maybe TRBD1 (6 bases). The CDR3 runs to 14 residues. Germline V lookup: CDR1 LGHDT, CDR2 YNNKEL (reference sequence). Trimming pared 3 bases from V and 3 bases from J, leaving 11 bases between.

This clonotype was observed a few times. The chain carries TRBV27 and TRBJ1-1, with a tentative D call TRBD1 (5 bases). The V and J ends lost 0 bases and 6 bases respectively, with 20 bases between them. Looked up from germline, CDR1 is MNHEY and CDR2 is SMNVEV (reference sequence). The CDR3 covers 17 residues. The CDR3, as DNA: TGTGCCAGCAGTTTATCGTGGGGCAGGGCATTCCAAGCTGAAGCTTTCTTT. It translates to CASSLSWGRAFQAEAFF.

Here the CDR3 DNA reads TGTGCCAGCAGCGGGGACTGGTCGGGGGAGCAGTACTTC. It translates to CASSGDWSGEQYF. The chain combines TRBV7-2 with TRBJ2-7; D is possibly TRBD2 (6 bases). Trimming stripped 5 bases from V and 7 bases from J, with 15 bases between. CDR3 size: 13 residues. Germline V gene lookup returns CDR1 SGHTA and CDR2 FQGNSA.

The chain's CDR3 is CASSGGTSSSQETQYF. CDR3 nucleotide sequence: TGTGCCAGCAGCGGCGGGACTAGCTCTTCCCAAGAGACCCAGTACTTC. The genes are TRBV6-6 and TRBJ2-5; 9 nucleotides match TRBD2. The CDR3 extends over 16 amino acids. CDR1 is MNHNY, CDR2 SVGAGI, per germline (reference sequence). V lost 6 bases to trimming and J lost 1 base; unmatched junction nucleotides: 9.

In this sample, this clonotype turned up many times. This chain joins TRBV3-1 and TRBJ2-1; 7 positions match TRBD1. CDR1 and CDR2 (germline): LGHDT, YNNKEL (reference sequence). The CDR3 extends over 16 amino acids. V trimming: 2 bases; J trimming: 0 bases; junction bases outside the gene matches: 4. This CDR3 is CASSQPRTGSYNEQFF. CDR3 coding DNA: TGTGCCAGCAGCCAACCTCGGACAGGCTCCTACAATGAGCAGTTCTTC.

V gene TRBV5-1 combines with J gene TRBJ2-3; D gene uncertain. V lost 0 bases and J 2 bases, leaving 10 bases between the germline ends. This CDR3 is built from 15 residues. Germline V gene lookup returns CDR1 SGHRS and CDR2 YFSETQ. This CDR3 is CASSLASADTDTQYF. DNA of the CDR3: TGCGCCAGCAGCTTGGCCTCGGCAGACACAGATACGCAGTATTTT.

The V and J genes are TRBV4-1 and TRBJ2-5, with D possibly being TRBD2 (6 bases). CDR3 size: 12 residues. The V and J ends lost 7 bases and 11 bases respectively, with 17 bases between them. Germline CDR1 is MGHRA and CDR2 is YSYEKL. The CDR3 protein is CASTSEGNEQYF. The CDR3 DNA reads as TGCGCCAGCACCTCGGAGGGGAATGAGCAGTACTTC.

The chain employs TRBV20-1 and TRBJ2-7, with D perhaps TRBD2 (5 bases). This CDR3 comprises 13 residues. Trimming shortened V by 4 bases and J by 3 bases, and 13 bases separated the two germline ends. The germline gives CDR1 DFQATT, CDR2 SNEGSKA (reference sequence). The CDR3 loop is CSATWTGNYEQYF. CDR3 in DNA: TGCAGTGCTACATGGACTGGAAACTACGAGCAGTACTTC.

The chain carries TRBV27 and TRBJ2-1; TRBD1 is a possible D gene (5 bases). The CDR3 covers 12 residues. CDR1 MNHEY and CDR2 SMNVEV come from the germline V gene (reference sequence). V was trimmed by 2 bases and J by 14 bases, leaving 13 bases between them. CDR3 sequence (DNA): TGTGCCAGCAGTTTAAGGGCAGGGCAGGAGTTCTTC. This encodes CASSLRAGQEFF.

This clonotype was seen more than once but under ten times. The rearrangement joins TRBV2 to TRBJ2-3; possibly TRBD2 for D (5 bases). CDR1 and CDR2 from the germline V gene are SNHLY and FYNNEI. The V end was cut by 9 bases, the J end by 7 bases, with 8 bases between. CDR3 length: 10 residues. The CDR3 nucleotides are TGTGCCAGAGACGGGAATACGCAGTATTTT. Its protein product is CARDGNTQYF.

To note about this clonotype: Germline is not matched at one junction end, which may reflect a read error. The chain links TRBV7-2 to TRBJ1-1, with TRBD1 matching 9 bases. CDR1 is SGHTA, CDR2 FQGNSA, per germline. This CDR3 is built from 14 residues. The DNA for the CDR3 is TGTGCCAGCAGCGTAGCGGGACAGGGAGGGAGGGCTTTCTTT. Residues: CASSVAGQGGRAFF. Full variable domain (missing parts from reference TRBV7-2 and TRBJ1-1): GAGVSQSPSNKVTEKGKDVELRCDPISGHTALYWYRQSLGQGLEFLIYFQGNSAPDKSGLPSDRFSAERTGGSVSTLTIQRTQQEDSAVYLCASSVAGQGGRAFFGQGTRLTVV.

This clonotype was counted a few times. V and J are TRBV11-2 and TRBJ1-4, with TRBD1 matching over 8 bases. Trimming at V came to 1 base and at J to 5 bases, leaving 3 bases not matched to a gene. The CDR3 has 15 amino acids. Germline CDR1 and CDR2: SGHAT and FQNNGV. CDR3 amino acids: CASSLGTGRNEKLFF. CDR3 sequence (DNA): TGTGCCAGCAGCTTAGGGACAGGGAGGAATGAAAAACTGTTTTTT.

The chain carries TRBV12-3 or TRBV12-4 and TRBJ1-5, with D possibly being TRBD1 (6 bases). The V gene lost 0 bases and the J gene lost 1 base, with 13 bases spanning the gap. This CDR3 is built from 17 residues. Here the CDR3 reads CASSLALGGGSNQPQHF. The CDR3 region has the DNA TGTGCCAGCAGTTTAGCCCTAGGGGGAGGGAGCAATCAGCCCCAGCATTTT.

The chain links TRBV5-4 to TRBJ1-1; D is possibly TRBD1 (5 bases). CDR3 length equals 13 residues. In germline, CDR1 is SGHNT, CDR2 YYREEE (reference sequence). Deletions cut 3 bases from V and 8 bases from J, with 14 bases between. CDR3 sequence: CASSWEGTAEAFF. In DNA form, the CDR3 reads TGTGCCAGCAGCTGGGAAGGGACGGCCGAAGCTTTCTTT.

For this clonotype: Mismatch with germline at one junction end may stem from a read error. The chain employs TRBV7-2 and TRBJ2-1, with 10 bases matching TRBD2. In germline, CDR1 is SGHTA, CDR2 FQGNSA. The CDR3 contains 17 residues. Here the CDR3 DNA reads TGTGCCAGCAGCTTAGCATTCTTGGGACTAGCGTACAACGAGCAGTTCTTC. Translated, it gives CASSLAFLGLAYNEQFF.

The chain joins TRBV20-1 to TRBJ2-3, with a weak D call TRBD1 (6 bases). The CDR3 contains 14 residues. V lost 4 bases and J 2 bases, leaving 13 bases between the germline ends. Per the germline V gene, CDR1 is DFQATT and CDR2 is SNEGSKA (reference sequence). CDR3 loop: CSATRDTFTDTQYF. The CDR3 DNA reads TGCAGTGCTACAAGGGACACCTTCACAGATACGCAGTATTTT.